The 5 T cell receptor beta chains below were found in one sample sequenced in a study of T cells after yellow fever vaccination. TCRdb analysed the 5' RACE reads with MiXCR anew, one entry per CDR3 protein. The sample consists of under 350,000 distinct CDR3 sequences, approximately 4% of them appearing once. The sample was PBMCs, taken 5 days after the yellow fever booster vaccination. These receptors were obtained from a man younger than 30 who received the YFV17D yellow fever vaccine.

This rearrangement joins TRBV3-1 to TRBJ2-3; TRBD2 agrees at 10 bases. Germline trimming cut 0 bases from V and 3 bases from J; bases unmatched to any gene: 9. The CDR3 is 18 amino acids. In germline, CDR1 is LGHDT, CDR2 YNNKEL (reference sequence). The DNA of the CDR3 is TGTGCCAGCAGCCAAGAAGCGGGGGGGCCGGGGAGGACAGATACGCAGTATTTT. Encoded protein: CASSQEAGGPGRTDTQYF.

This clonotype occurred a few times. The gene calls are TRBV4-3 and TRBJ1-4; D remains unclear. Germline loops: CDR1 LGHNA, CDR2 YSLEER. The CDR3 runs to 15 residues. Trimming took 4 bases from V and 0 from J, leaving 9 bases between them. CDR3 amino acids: CASSPLAATNEKLFF. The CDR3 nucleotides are TGCGCCAGCAGCCCATTGGCAGCAACTAATGAAAAACTGTTTTTT.

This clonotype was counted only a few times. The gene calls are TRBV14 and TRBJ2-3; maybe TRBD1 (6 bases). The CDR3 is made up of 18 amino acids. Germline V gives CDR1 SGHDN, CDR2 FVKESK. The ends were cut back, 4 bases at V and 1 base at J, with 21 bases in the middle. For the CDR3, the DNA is TGTGCCAGCAGCCCCACCGATTGGGGGCCCTGGGGCACAGATACGCAGTATTTT. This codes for CASSPTDWGPWGTDTQYF.

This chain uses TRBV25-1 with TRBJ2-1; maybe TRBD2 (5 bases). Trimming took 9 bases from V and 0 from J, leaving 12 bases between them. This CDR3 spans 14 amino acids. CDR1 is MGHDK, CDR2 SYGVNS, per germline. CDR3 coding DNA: TGTGCCAGACTGTTCACTAGCTCCTACAATGAGCAGTTCTTC. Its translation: CARLFTSSYNEQFF.

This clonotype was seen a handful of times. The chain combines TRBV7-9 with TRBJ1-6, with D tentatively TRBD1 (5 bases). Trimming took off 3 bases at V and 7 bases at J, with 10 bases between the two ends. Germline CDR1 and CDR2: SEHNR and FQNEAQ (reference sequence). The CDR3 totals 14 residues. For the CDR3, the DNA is TGTGCCAGCAGCTTGGGGACGCCGAATTCACCCCTCCACTTT. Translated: CASSLGTPNSPLHF.